This T cell receptor (beta chain) was retrieved from a study of Ad26.COV2.S vaccination and SARS-CoV-2 variants (dated by TCRdb to the early 2020s). Concerning the study at large: Donors in the vaccine arm were drawn from COV1001, a multicentre, randomized, double-blind, placebo-controlled phase I-IIa trial testing Ad26.COV2.S in healthy adults. Ad26.COV2.S was administered intramuscularly at a dose of 5x10^10 or 1x10^11 viral particles, either as one shot or as two shots given 56 days apart. Participants in the trial were split at random into five groups of five each, receiving low-dose or high-dose Ad26.COV2.S once or twice, or else placebo on both occasions. A total of approximately 32 samples were included in the TCR-sequenced set, comprising around 20 Ad26.COV2.S vaccine recipients, 5 placebo recipients and 8 SARS-CoV-2 convalescent individuals. The specificity and breadth of SARS-CoV-2-reactive T cell receptors after Ad26.COV2.S vaccination were assessed by TCRbeta repertoire sequencing. Throughout the experiments and outcome assessment, investigators stayed blinded to trial group allocation.

The CDR1 and CDR2 encoded by the germline V gene (reference sequence) are LGHDT and YNNKEL. There are 14 amino acids in the CDR3, from cysteine to phenylalanine inclusive. Only the CDR3 DNA is retained, 42 bases long and in frame from the first base. V is pared back by 8 bases and J by 0 bases, with 11 bases lying between the germline termini. The label giving this sample's treatment or condition can be read as: roughly 18 received Ad26.COV2.S at low or high dose, single or two shots; about 5 received placebo; per-sample allocation not given. For vaccine and placebo recipients, repertoires were sequenced using samples collected on day 63 after the first injection. Cohort 1b enrolled roughly 25 adults aged 18-55 years at a single site in Boston, USA, between 29 July and 7 August 2020. As a vaccine, Ad26.COV2.S was a replication-incompetent adenovirus type 26 vector that expressed a prefusion-stabilized SARS-CoV-2 spike protein derived from the original Wuhan strain.

The paper's findings and limits, for the study overall: Compared with placebo recipients, Ad26.COV2.S recipients showed higher spike-specific TCR breadth (P = 0.0014). The study was not powered to compare responses between vaccine doses or regimens. Vaccine and placebo recipients had comparable non-spike TCR breadth, which fits with the vaccine containing only spike. The authors noted that total T cell responses may have been underestimated by the TCR breadth and depth analyses. After vaccination, substantial breadth of spike-specific CD8+ and CD4+ T cell responses was reported.

The immunoSEQ Assay was used to sequence TCRbeta CDR3 regions. After extraction, genomic DNA underwent amplification by bias-controlled multiplex PCR, followed by high-throughput sequencing. Under the source paper's analysis protocol: To quantify the absolute abundance of every unique TCRbeta CDR3 region, sequences were collapsed and filtered. T cell fraction was estimated by normalization of TCRbeta template counts to usable DNA, with usable DNA being measured through amplification of reference genes present in all nucleated cells. Repertoire TCRs were annotated as SARS-CoV-2-specific by exact matching of V gene, CDR3 amino acid sequence and J gene to a known reactive TCR set. The reference SARS-CoV-2 TCR set came from MIRA and was filtered for enrichment in COVID-19-positive ImmuneCODE repertoires, removing public or cross-reactive TCRs. Drawing on the MIRA antigens, annotated TCRs were analysed further at the level of specific ORF or position within ORF. Depth was the summed frequency of annotated unique rearrangements, while breadth was defined as annotated unique rearrangements over total unique productive rearrangements. Two-sided Wilcoxon rank-sum tests were applied when comparing TCR breadth between groups. TCRdb carries this immuneACCESS record with in-frame sequences only. Its versions omit some clonotypes, under half of them owing to an unresolved V gene in the studies checked, with the rest unexplained. The D gene and trimming were derived from the DNA, and the V and J assignments and clone size from that table. This sample gives 380,000 or so clones in total; roughly four fifths of them show up just once. Of the sample, more than 7% falls within the top ten clones.

This clone has only a few counts. The antigen it recognizes is unknown. The sample holds no much larger clone one base away, and base qualities are not on file. Rearrangement joined TRBV3-1 (or the pseudogene TRBV3-2) to TRBJ2-4, with the D gene not confidently named. The sequenced sample was peripheral blood, obtained in a trial of Ad26.COV2.S vaccine versus placebo. This receptor was obtained from a person between 18 and 65 years old who received the Ad26.COV2.S COVID-19 vaccine or a placebo. The CDR3 reads as follows: CASGDGLAKNIQYF. The DNA sequence is as follows: TGTGCCAGCGGAGACGGGCTAGCCAAAAACATTCAGTACTTC.